These 27 T cell receptor beta chains were all obtained from the same sample, sequenced in a study of control samples from healthy donors and cancer patients. Produced via immunoSEQ multiplex PCR; TCRdb's table is partial and in-frame only. Of approximately 58,000 clones listed, roughly 87% are singletons. What was sequenced was PBMCs. These receptor sequences come from a man aged 55 to 70 with head and neck cancer.

This chain links TRBV7-2 with TRBJ1-2, with 7 bases identical to TRBD1. The CDR3 has 14 amino acids. V gave up 5 bases and J gave up 2 bases; unmatched junction bases: 5. Germline CDR1 and CDR2: SGHTA and FQGNSA. The CDR3 DNA sequence: TGTGCCAGCAGCCCGACGACAGGGAACTATGGCTACACCTTC. Amino acids: CASSPTTGNYGYTF.

The V call is TRBV19, the J call TRBJ1-2; D call uncertain. The CDR3 loop spans 15 amino acids. Trimming removed 10 bases from V and 2 bases from J, with 20 bases in between. The germline V gene encodes CDR1 LNHDA and CDR2 SQIVND (reference sequence). CDR3 DNA: TGTGCCACTACTGATTCTGGACGAGCCAACTATGGCTACACCTTC. Encoded protein: CATTDSGRANYGYTF.

This clone was picked up one time. The chain is built from TRBV7-8 and TRBJ2-1, with TRBD1 as a possible D gene (5 bases). The CDR3 has 15 residues. Germline V gives CDR1 SGHVS, CDR2 FQNEAQ. V lost 8 bases and J 7 bases, leaving 21 bases between the germline ends. The CDR3 nucleotides read TGTGCCAGCGTATCCTATAAGGGGCGAACTAATGAGCAGTTCTTC. It yields the protein CASVSYKGRTNEQFF.

The gene calls are TRBV12-5 and TRBJ2-6; 8 bases match TRBD2. Germline loops: CDR1 LGHNT, CDR2 FRNRAP. CDR3 length: 22 residues. V shed 0 bases and J 0 bases; nucleotides not matched to a gene: 16. CDR3 protein: CASGLVKNGSGGPRSGANVLTF. CDR3 in DNA: TGTGCTAGTGGTTTGGTAAAAAATGGATCGGGAGGGCCGCGCTCTGGGGCCAACGTCCTGACTTTC.

A single count supports this clone. The chain joins TRBV19 to TRBJ1-5; D unresolved. V was pared by 8 bases and J by 6 bases, with 8 bases between. Germline V gene lookup returns CDR1 LNHDA and CDR2 SQIVND (reference sequence). The CDR3 sequence is 11 residues long. CDR3 protein: CASGAPQPQHF. CDR3 coding DNA: TGTGCCAGTGGAGCACCTCAGCCCCAGCATTTT.

The J gene is TRBJ1-2, the V gene TRBV7-9; TRBD1 aligns across 10 bases. Germline CDR1 and CDR2: SEHNR and FQNEAQ (reference sequence). The J segment lost 3 bases and the V segment lost 6 bases, leaving 7 bases of the junction unmatched. The CDR3 consists of 15 residues. The CDR3 DNA sequence: TGTGCCAGCAGTTTTCCGACAGGGGGCGACTATGGCTACACCTTC. This encodes CASSFPTGGDYGYTF.

The V and J genes are TRBV27 and TRBJ2-7; D is possibly TRBD1 or TRBD2 (5 bases each). V was cut by 5 bases and J by 2 bases, with 13 bases left in between. This CDR3 contains 14 residues. Germline V CDR1 and CDR2: MNHEY, SMNVEV (reference sequence). CDR3 loop: CASSIRDGPYEQYF. CDR3 nucleotide sequence: TGTGCCAGCAGTATCCGGGACGGACCCTACGAGCAGTACTTC.

The chain is built from TRBV5-6 and TRBJ2-1; 10 bases fit TRBD2. The CDR3 totals 15 residues. Germline values: CDR1 SGHDT, CDR2 YYEEEE. J lost 3 bases, V lost 3 bases, and 3 bases had no gene match. CDR3 region: CASSSGTSVYNEQFF. The CDR3 bases are TGTGCCAGCAGCTCCGGGACTAGCGTCTACAATGAGCAGTTCTTC. Variable domain in full (rest from reference TRBV5-6 and TRBJ2-1): DAGVTQSPTHLIKTRGQQVTLRCSPKSGHDTVSWYQQALGQGPQFIFQYYEEEERQRGNFPDRFSGHQFPNYSSELNVNALLLGDSALYLCASSSGTSVYNEQFFGPGTRLTVL.

This rearrangement joins TRBV28 to TRBJ1-4, with D maybe TRBD1 (6 bases). This CDR3 has 14 residues. Germline V gene sequence: CDR1 MDHEN, CDR2 SYDVKM. Trimming took off 6 bases at V and 8 bases at J, with 16 bases between the two ends. CDR3 DNA sequence: TGTGCCAGCAGGAATCAGGGGCATCGGGAAAAACTGTTTTTT. This encodes CASRNQGHREKLFF.

The chain carries TRBV6-5 and TRBJ2-3, with a weak D call TRBD2 (6 bases). This CDR3 comprises 16 residues. The germline V and J ends were trimmed by 4 bases and 2 bases, with 16 bases remaining between them. Germline CDR1 reads MNHEY; CDR2 reads SVGAGI. In DNA form, the CDR3 reads TGTGCCAGCAGTTCACCTGGGGGACTCCTCACAGATACGCAGTATTTT. Translating gives CASSSPGGLLTDTQYF.

The V and J genes are TRBV7-2 and TRBJ2-3, with 10 bases matching TRBD1. The CDR3 length is 14 residues. Germline lookup yields CDR1 SGHTA and CDR2 FQGNSA. Germline trimming cut 5 bases from V and 6 bases from J; bases unmatched to any gene: 5. The CDR3 spells CASSLGQGVDTQYF. The CDR3 bases are TGTGCCAGCAGCCTAGGACAGGGGGTGGATACGCAGTATTTT.

CDR3 residues: CASKSPGQGEYGYTF. The DNA for the CDR3 is TGTGCCAGCAAATCTCCGGGACAGGGTGAATATGGCTACACCTTC. V is TRBV6-5 and J is TRBJ1-2; 9 bases map to TRBD1. The V and J ends lost 7 bases and 5 bases, in that order; junction bases with no gene match: 11. The length of the CDR3 is 15 residues. Germline assignment: CDR1 MNHEY and CDR2 SVGAGI.

The V and J genes are TRBV6-6 and TRBJ2-2, with 13 bases lining up with TRBD2. Germline CDR1 reads MNHNY; CDR2 reads SVGAGI (reference sequence). The V gene end was trimmed by 5 bases and the J gene end by 4 bases; junction bases not matched to a gene: 4. The CDR3 sequence is 16 residues long. CDR3 residues: CASSRRTSGGTGELFF. CDR3 bases: TGTGCCAGCAGTCGACGGACTAGCGGGGGCACCGGGGAGCTGTTTTTT.

By proportion, this clone is medium-sized (0.01 to 0.1%). The V gene is TRBV11-2, the J gene TRBJ1-2; D unclear. Trimming took 4 bases from V and 4 from J, leaving 13 bases between them. The CDR3 length is 14 residues. CDR1 and CDR2 from the germline V gene are SGHAT and FQNNGV. CDR3 DNA: TGTGCCAGCAGCTCAATCTCGGACGGCTATGGCTACACCTTC. It specifies CASSSISDGYGYTF.

The V and J genes are TRBV5-1 and TRBJ2-1; 10 bases align to TRBD2. Per germline, CDR1 SGHRS and CDR2 YFSETQ. The CDR3 length is 17 residues. The trim removed 4 bases at V and 4 bases at J, leaving 11 bases unmatched. For the CDR3, the DNA is TGCGCCAGCAGCCCACATATGAGCGGGGGGGCATACAATGAGCAGTTCTTC. Protein sequence: CASSPHMSGGAYNEQFF.

This chain joins TRBV28 and TRBJ2-7, with D perhaps matching TRBD2 (6 bases). V was shortened by 5 bases and J by 3 bases, with 8 bases between the two germline ends. Germline-derived CDR1 and CDR2 are MDHEN and SYDVKM. This CDR3 spans 12 amino acids. CDR3: CASSPGSYEQYF. As DNA, the CDR3 is TGTGCCAGCAGTCCCGGGAGCTACGAGCAGTACTTC. Using reference TRBV28 and TRBJ2-7 for the parts outside the CDR3, the full variable domain is DVKVTQSSRYLVKRTGEKVFLECVQDMDHENMFWYRQDPGLGLRLIYFSYDVKMKEKGDIPEGYSVSREKKERFSLILESASTNQTSMYLCASSPGSYEQYFGPGTRLTVT.

The chain links TRBV19 to TRBJ1-5; D unresolved. Germline CDR1 is LNHDA and CDR2 is SQIVND (reference sequence). With 3 bases removed from V and 0 bases from J, the gap between germline ends came to 12 bases. This CDR3 contains 16 residues. DNA for the CDR3: TGTGCCAGTAGTATGTCCGGGAGCTATAGCAATCAGCCCCAGCATTTT. Translation gives CASSMSGSYSNQPQHF.

This chain links TRBV5-1 with TRBJ2-1; 9 bases agree with TRBD2. V shed 3 bases and J 6 bases; nucleotides not matched to a gene: 4. The CDR3 spans 14 residues. Germline lookup yields CDR1 SGHRS and CDR2 YFSETQ. In nucleotides, the CDR3 is TGCGCCAGCAGCTACCGCGGGAGGGGCAATGAGCAGTTCTTC. This sequence encodes CASSYRGRGNEQFF.

This clone appeared once. The rearrangement joins TRBV19 to TRBJ2-6, with TRBD1 matching 7 bases. With 3 bases clipped from V and 4 bases from J, the junction kept 12 bases outside the gene matches. Germline lookup yields CDR1 LNHDA and CDR2 SQIVND (reference sequence). The CDR3 loop spans 18 amino acids. As DNA, the CDR3 is TGTGCCAGTAGTATCGGGGTCAGGGGGAATTCCGGGGCCAACGTCCTGACTTTC. Protein sequence: CASSIGVRGNSGANVLTF.

The chain joins TRBV3-1 (or the pseudogene TRBV3-2) to TRBJ1-2; D is possibly TRBD1 (5 bases). The CDR3 extends over 14 amino acids. CDR1 is LGHDT, CDR2 YNNKEL, per germline (reference sequence). Trimming removed 4 bases at V and 4 bases at J, with 13 bases between. CDR3 DNA sequence: TGTGCCAGCAGCCGTATCGACAGTCCCTATGGCTACACCTTC. Its translation: CASSRIDSPYGYTF.

This clone has more than one count but fewer than ten. The rearrangement joins TRBV7-8 to TRBJ1-2; no definite D call. The CDR3 is made up of 14 amino acids. Trimming shortened V by 1 base and J by 5 bases, and 11 bases separated the two germline ends. The germline V gene has CDR1 SGHVS and CDR2 FQNEAQ. As DNA, the CDR3 is TGTGCCAGCAGCTTAGTAACGGATTTTTATGGCTACACCTTC. Translation: CASSLVTDFYGYTF.

This rearrangement joins TRBV28 to TRBJ1-1; 10 bases are shared with TRBD1. The trim removed 4 bases at V and 4 bases at J, leaving 9 bases unmatched. Germline values: CDR1 MDHEN, CDR2 SYDVKM. This CDR3 is 16 amino acids long. This CDR3 is CASSSPGQGFSTEAFF. The CDR3 coding sequence is TGTGCCAGCAGTTCCCCGGGACAGGGGTTTAGCACTGAAGCTTTCTTT.

The rearrangement uses TRBV18 and TRBJ1-1, with TRBD1 matching 10 bases. This CDR3 region has 17 residues. Germline-derived CDR1 and CDR2 are KGHSH and LQKENI. With V trimmed by 2 bases and J by 0 bases, 6 bases remained unmatched. CDR3 DNA sequence: TGTGCCAGCTCACCAGGGACAGGGGTATTGATGAACACTGAAGCTTTCTTT. Its protein product is CASSPGTGVLMNTEAFF.

V and J are TRBV27 and TRBJ2-1, with TRBD2 identical over 8 bases. V gave up 5 bases and J gave up 12 bases; unmatched junction bases: 6. CDR3 size: 12 residues. Germline CDR1 MNHEY, CDR2 SMNVEV (reference sequence). The CDR3 here is CASSATGGRQFF. Written as DNA, the CDR3 is TGTGCCAGCAGTGCCACGGGGGGGCGGCAGTTCTTC.

This chain joins TRBV29-1 and TRBJ2-2; D perhaps matches TRBD2 (7 bases). V lost 7 bases and J lost 3, with 24 bases in between. Germline CDR1 SQVTM, CDR2 ANQGSEA. The CDR3 runs to 17 residues. CDR3 loop: CSGRGTTRERDTGELFF. CDR3 DNA: TGCAGCGGGAGGGGGACTACGCGGGAGAGGGACACCGGGGAGCTGTTTTTT.

The table lists this clone with a count of one. The chain employs TRBV4-3 and TRBJ1-4; D not resolved. The CDR3 loop spans 15 amino acids. Trimming took off 2 bases at V and 7 bases at J, with 14 bases between the two ends. From germline, CDR1 is LGHNA and CDR2 YSLEER. The CDR3 DNA reads TGCGCCAGCAGCCAACAAAGCGGGCCGTCTGAAAAACTGTTTTTT. Protein product: CASSQQSGPSEKLFF.

The V call is TRBV20-1, the J call TRBJ2-1; D may be TRBD2 (5 bases). Trimming stripped 3 bases from V and 3 bases from J, with 12 bases between. The germline V gene has CDR1 DFQATT and CDR2 SNEGSKA (reference sequence). The length of the CDR3 is 14 residues. The CDR3 spells CSASFSGNYNEQFF. The CDR3 coding sequence is TGCAGTGCTAGTTTTTCGGGGAACTACAATGAGCAGTTCTTC.